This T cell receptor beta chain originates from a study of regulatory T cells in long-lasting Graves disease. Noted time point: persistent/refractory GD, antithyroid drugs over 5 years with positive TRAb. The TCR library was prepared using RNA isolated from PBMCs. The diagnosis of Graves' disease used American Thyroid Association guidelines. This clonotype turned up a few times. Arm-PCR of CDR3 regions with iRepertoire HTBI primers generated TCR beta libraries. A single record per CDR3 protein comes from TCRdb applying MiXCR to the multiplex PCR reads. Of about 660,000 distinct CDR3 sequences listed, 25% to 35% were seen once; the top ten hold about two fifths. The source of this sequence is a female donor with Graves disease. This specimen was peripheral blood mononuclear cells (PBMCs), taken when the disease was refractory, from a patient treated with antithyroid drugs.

The CDR3 DNA follows: TGTGCCAGCAGCCGAGGCCCCGCCGGGAACACTGAAGCTTTCTTT. Protein sequence: CASSRGPAGNTEAFF. The chain uses TRBV3-1 and TRBJ1-1; D call uncertain. The germline V gene has CDR1 LGHDT and CDR2 YNNKEL (reference sequence). Deletions cut 4 bases from V and 1 base from J, with 13 bases between. The CDR3 consists of 15 residues. Together with reference TRBV3-1 and TRBJ1-1, the CDR3 gives the full variable domain: DTAVSQTPKYLVTQMGNDKSIKCEQNLGHDTMYWYKQDSKKFLKIMFSYNNKELIINETVPNRFSPKSPDKAHLNLHINSLELGDSAVYFCASSRGPAGNTEAFFGQGTRLTVV.